The clone carrying this T cell receptor beta chain was seen only a few times. The entry originates in a study of T-cell reconstitution after alpha-beta-depleted transplantation in children. Preparation of the TCRbeta library involved a method that used unique molecular identifiers. TCRdb itself ran the PCR reads through MiXCR, one entry per CDR3 protein. This table holds 250,000 to 350,000 distinct CDR3 sequences, about 10% found once. The CDR3 has 14 residues. Germline V CDR1 and CDR2: SGHRS, YFSETQ. The V end lost 0 bases, the J end lost 2 bases, and 8 bases lay between the germline ends. This clonotype was sampled from a human donor who donated a stem cell graft to a child with SCID. The specimen comprised PBMCs from the stem cell graft donor, sampled from the stem cell graft. V and J are TRBV5-1 and TRBJ2-5; D is unclear. The CDR3 DNA follows: TGCGCCAGCAGCTTGGACCAGATACAAGAGACCCAGTACTTC. This gives the protein CASSLDQIQETQYF.